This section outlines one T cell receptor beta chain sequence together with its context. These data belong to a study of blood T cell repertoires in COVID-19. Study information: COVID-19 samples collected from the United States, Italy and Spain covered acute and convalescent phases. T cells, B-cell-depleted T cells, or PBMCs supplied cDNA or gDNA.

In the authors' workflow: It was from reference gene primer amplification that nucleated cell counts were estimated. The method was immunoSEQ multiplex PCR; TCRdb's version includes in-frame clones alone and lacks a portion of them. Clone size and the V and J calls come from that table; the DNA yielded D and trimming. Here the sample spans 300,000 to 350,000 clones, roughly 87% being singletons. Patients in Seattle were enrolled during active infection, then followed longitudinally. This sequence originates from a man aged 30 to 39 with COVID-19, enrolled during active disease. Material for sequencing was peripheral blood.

As DNA, the CDR3 is TGTGCCAGCAGTGAACAGGGGGAGAACACTGAAGCTTTCTTT. It yields the protein CASSEQGENTEAFF. The rearrangement links TRBV6-1 to TRBJ1-1; 7 nucleotides agree with TRBD1. Losses at the gene ends were 2 bases for V and 1 base for J; bases not matched to a gene: 1. The V gene's germline CDR1 is MNHNS and CDR2 SASEGT. The CDR3 runs 14 residues.